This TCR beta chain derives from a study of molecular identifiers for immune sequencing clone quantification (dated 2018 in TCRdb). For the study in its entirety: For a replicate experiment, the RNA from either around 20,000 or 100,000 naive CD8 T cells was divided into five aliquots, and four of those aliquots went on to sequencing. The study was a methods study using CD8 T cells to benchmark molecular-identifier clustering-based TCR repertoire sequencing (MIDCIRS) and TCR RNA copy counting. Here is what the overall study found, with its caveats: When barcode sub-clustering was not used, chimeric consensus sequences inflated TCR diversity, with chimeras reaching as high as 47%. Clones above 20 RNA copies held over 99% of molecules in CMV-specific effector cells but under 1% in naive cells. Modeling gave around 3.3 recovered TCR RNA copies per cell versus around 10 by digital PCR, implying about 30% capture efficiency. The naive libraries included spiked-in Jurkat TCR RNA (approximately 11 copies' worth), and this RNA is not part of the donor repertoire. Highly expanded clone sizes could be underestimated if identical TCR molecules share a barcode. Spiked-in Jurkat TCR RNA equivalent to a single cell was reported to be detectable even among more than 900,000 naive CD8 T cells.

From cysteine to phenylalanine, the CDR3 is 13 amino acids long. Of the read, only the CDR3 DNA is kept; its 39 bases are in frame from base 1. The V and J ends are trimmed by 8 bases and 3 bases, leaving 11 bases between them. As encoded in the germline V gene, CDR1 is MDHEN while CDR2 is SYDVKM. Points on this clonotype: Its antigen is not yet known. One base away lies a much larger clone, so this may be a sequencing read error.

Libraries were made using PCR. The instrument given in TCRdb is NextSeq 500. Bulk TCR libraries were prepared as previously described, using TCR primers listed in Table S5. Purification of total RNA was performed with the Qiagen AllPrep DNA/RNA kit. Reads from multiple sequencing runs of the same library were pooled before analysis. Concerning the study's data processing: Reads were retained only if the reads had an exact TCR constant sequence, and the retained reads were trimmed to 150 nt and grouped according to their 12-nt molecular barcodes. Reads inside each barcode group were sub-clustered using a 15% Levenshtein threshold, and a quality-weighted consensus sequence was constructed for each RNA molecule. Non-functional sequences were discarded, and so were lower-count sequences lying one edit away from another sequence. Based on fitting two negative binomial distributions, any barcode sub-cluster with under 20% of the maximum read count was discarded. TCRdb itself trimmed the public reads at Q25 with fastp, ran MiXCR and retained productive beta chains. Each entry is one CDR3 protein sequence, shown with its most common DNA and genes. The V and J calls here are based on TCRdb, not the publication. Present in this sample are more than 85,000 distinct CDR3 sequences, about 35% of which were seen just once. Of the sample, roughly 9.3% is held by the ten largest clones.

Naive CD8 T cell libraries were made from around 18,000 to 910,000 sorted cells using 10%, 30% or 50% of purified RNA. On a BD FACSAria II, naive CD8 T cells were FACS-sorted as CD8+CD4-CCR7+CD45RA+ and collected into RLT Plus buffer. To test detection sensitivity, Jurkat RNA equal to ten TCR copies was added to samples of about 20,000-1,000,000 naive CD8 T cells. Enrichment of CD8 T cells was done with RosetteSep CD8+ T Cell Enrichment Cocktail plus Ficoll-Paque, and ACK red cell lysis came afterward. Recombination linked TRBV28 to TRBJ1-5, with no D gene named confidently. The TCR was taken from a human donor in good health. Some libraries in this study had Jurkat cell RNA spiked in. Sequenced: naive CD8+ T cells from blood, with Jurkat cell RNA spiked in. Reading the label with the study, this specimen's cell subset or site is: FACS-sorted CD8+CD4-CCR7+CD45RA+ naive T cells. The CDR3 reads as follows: CASARWVNQPQHF. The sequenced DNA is TGTGCCAGCGCTCGGTGGGTCAATCAGCCCCAGCATTTT.